This TCR beta chain emerged from a study of T cell repertoires in cytomegalovirus infection. Study details: Public TCR beta signature analysis indicated the presence of both CMV infection and matching HLA type.

One entry per CDR3 protein results from TCRdb running MiXCR on the reads. The sample lists roughly 49,000 distinct CDR3 sequences; roughly 20% were seen once. On this clonotype itself: Its antigen remains unknown.

Germline-derived CDR1 and CDR2 are SNHLY and FYNNEI. This CDR3 contains 11 residues. V gave up 8 bases and J gave up 1 base, with 5 bases separating them. J is TRBJ2-5 and V is TRBV2, with D possibly called TRBD1 or TRBD2 (5 bases each). The sequenced sample consisted of PBMCs, sequenced either directly or after in vitro stimulation (not recorded which). The sequence came from a human donor in good health (CMV status not recorded). Some clones in this sample may be carry-over from other donors' samples. The CDR3 protein is CASGGQETQYF. The CDR3 coding sequence is TGTGCCAGCGGGGGCCAAGAGACCCAGTACTTC.